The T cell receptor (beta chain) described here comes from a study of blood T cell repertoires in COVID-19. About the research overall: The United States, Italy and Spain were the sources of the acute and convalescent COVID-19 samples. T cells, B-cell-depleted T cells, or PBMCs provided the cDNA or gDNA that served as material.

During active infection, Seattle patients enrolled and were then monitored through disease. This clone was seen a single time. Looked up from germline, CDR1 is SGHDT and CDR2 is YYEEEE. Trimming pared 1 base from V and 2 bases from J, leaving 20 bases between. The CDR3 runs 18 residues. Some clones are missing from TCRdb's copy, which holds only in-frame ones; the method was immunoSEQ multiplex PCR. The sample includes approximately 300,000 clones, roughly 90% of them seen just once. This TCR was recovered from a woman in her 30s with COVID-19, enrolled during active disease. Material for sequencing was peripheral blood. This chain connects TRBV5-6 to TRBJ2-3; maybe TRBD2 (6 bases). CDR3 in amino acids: CASSLRQTAGRFTDTQYF. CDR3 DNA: TGTGCCAGCAGCTTGAGGCAAACCGCGGGACGATTCACAGATACGCAGTATTTT.